One sample yielded the 21 T cell receptor beta chains listed below, sequenced in a study of cytomegalovirus exposure and HLA in healthy donors (dated by TCRdb to 2016 to 2017). The receptor library was made with the immunoSEQ multiplex PCR assay. The multiplex PCR relied on a mix of 60 forward primers for TCR Vbeta segments and 13 reverse primers for TCR Jbeta segments. Drawn from immuneACCESS, this table holds only the in-frame rearrangements with V and J called that TCRdb kept. Clones are partly lost; checked studies trace under half to an unresolved V gene and leave the rest unexplained. For this sample the table gives tens of thousands of clones, of which roughly 90% were detected only once. The ten largest clonotypes hold roughly an eighth of the sample. The sample taken for sequencing was PBMCs. The receptors were sampled from a woman aged 40-49 years in good health and CMV-seropositive.

This rearrangement joins TRBV29-1 to TRBJ1-1; D is uncertain. CDR1 and CDR2 from the germline V gene are SQVTM and ANQGSEA. The CDR3 has 13 residues. V lost 4 bases and J lost 0, with 9 bases in between. CDR3 protein: CSVVRPLNTEAFF. CDR3 coding DNA: TGCAGCGTTGTCAGGCCTCTGAACACTGAAGCTTTCTTT.

The chain recombines TRBV6-6 with TRBJ1-6, with 7 nucleotides matching TRBD1. Germline CDR1 reads MNHNY; CDR2 reads SVGAGI (reference sequence). Trimming removed 0 bases from V and 10 bases from J; junction bases left unmatched: 9. This CDR3 is 16 amino acids long. CDR3 residues: CASSYSRRTGASPLHF. CDR3 DNA: TGTGCCAGCAGTTACTCGCGGCGGACAGGTGCATCACCCCTCCACTTT.

This clone occurred once. This chain uses TRBV19 with TRBJ1-4; possibly TRBD1 for D (5 bases). V was pared by 5 bases and J by 10 bases, with 14 bases between. CDR1 and CDR2 from the germline V gene are LNHDA and SQIVND (reference sequence). There are 13 residues in the CDR3. CDR3 amino acids: CASSVRVYGKLFF. CDR3 in DNA: TGTGCCAGTAGTGTCAGGGTGTATGGAAAACTGTTTTTT.

This chain links TRBV5-1 with TRBJ2-2; TRBD1 agrees at 7 bases. V trimming: 4 bases; J trimming: 7 bases; junction bases outside the gene matches: 10. The V gene's germline CDR1 is SGHRS and CDR2 YFSETQ. The CDR3 is made up of 15 amino acids. As DNA, the CDR3 is TGCGCCAGCAGCCCGGAGAGGGGGCTGAGCGGGGAGCTGTTTTTT. Protein sequence: CASSPERGLSGELFF.

The CDR3 here is CASSATDHEQYF. The CDR3 DNA reads as TGTGCCAGCAGTGCGACAGACCACGAGCAGTACTTC. The V gene is TRBV6-6, the J gene TRBJ2-7; possible D gene TRBD1, 5 bases. Germline CDR1 MNHNY, CDR2 SVGAGI (reference sequence). The CDR3 has 12 residues. The V and J ends lost 5 bases and 5 bases respectively, with 10 bases between them.

The rearrangement links TRBV7-9 to TRBJ2-3; 7 positions agree with TRBD2. After removal of 11 bases from V and 1 base from J, the junction contained 3 bases not matched to a gene. The CDR3 contains 12 residues. In germline, CDR1 is SEHNR, CDR2 FQNEAQ (reference sequence). The CDR3 spells CAGGRGTDTQYF. The CDR3 nucleotides read TGTGCCGGGGGGAGGGGCACAGATACGCAGTATTTT.

This sequence joins TRBV5-8 and TRBJ2-2; tentatively, D is TRBD2 (7 bases). This CDR3 has 18 residues. Germline lookup yields CDR1 SGHTS and CDR2 YDEGEE. V lost 4 bases and J 3 bases, leaving 22 bases between the germline ends. The CDR3, as DNA: TGTGCCAGCAGCCCCCCATGGGGGGGCAATCAAGACACCGGGGAGCTGTTTTTT. It specifies CASSPPWGGNQDTGELFF. Complete variable domain (other parts from reference TRBV5-8 and TRBJ2-2): EAGVTQSPTHLIKTRGQQATLRCSPISGHTSVYWYQQALGLGLQFLLWYDEGEERNRGNFPPRFSGRQFPNYSSELNVNALELEDSALYLCASSPPWGGNQDTGELFFGEGSRLTVL.

V and J are TRBV29-1 and TRBJ2-3, with D tentatively TRBD2 (6 bases). Trimming stripped 7 bases from V and 1 base from J, with 9 bases between. The CDR3 loop spans 12 amino acids. Looked up from germline, CDR1 is SQVTM and CDR2 is ANQGSEA. The CDR3 coding sequence is TGCAGCGCCCCGGGGGGCACAGATACGCAGTATTTT. Translated: CSAPGGTDTQYF.

V usage is TRBV2 and J usage is TRBJ2-6; the match to TRBD2 covers 7 bases. The CDR3 loop spans 16 amino acids. The germline V gene has CDR1 SNHLY and CDR2 FYNNEI. V trimming: 10 bases; J trimming: 0 bases; junction bases outside the gene matches: 9. The chain's CDR3 is CATAGDPSSGANVLTF. The CDR3 DNA reads as TGTGCCACGGCGGGGGACCCTAGCTCTGGGGCCAACGTCCTGACTTTC. Full variable domain (remainder filled in from reference TRBV2 and TRBJ2-6): EPEVTQTPSHQVTQMGQEVILRCVPISNHLYFYWYRQILGQKVEFLVSFYNNEISEKSEIFDDQFSVERPDGSNFTLKIRSTKLEDSAMYFCATAGDPSSGANVLTFGAGSRLTVL.

The gene calls are TRBV9 and TRBJ2-2, with D tentatively TRBD2 (5 bases). Germline V gene lookup returns CDR1 SGDLS and CDR2 YYNGEE. The CDR3 has 18 amino acids. V gave up 0 bases and J gave up 0 bases, with 15 bases separating them. This chain's CDR3 is CASSVVGDYSANTGELFF. CDR3 in DNA: TGTGCCAGCAGCGTAGTGGGAGATTATAGCGCGAACACCGGGGAGCTGTTTTTT.

The V and J genes are TRBV4-3 and TRBJ1-6; a possible D gene is TRBD1 (5 bases). V lost 5 bases and J 9 bases, leaving 14 bases between the germline ends. The CDR3 consists of 14 residues. The V gene's germline CDR1 is LGHNA and CDR2 YSLEER. CDR3 sequence (DNA): TGCGCCAGCAGCGATCAGGGAAGGGGTTCACCCCTCCACTTT. Its translation is CASSDQGRGSPLHF.

By proportion, this clone is medium-sized. The chain has TRBV7-9 and TRBJ2-2; 8 nucleotides line up with TRBD1. Germline CDR1 reads SEHNR; CDR2 reads FQNEAQ (reference sequence). The CDR3 spans 16 residues. Losses at the gene ends were 3 bases for V and 3 bases for J; bases not matched to a gene: 6. The CDR3 region is CASSFRQGIDTGELFF. CDR3 in DNA: TGTGCCAGCAGCTTCAGACAGGGGATCGACACCGGGGAGCTGTTTTTT.

The rearrangement joins TRBV9 to TRBJ2-3; 8 bases align to TRBD1. Germline V CDR1 and CDR2: SGDLS, YYNGEE. The CDR3 runs 14 residues. Trimming removed 3 bases from V and 5 bases from J; junction bases left unmatched: 5. The CDR3 DNA is TGTGCCAGCAGCGGGGGACAGGTAGGAGATACGCAGTATTTT. This translates into CASSGGQVGDTQYF.

In nucleotides, the CDR3 is TGTGCCAGCAGTCGCCGGGACAGGGTCGGCGGGGAGCTGTTTTTT. As protein: CASSRRDRVGGELFF. The chain couples TRBV2 to TRBJ2-2; 9 bases are a match to TRBD1. The CDR3 is 15 amino acids. V gave up 5 bases and J gave up 7 bases; unmatched junction bases: 8. Germline V gene data show CDR1 as SNHLY and CDR2 as FYNNEI.

V and J are TRBV7-2 and TRBJ1-2; 7 positions agree with TRBD1. CDR3 length equals 19 residues. Germline trimming cut 5 bases from V and 8 bases from J; bases unmatched to any gene: 26. Germline V lookup: CDR1 SGHTA, CDR2 FQGNSA. The CDR3 loop reads CASSPFLPIQGSSGGGYTF. The CDR3 DNA is TGTGCCAGCAGCCCATTTTTGCCGATACAGGGGTCCTCGGGGGGGGGCTACACCTTC.

The CDR3 here is CASSVSGGSDTGELFF. DNA of the CDR3: TGTGCCAGCAGTGTTAGCGGGGGGTCGGACACCGGGGAGCTGTTTTTT. The chain uses TRBV25-1 and TRBJ2-2, with 10 nucleotides matching TRBD2. The trim removed 4 bases at V and 3 bases at J, leaving 5 bases unmatched. The CDR3 extends over 16 amino acids. CDR1 MGHDK and CDR2 SYGVNS come from the germline V gene.

The CDR3 reads CASNPGTNSPLHF. The CDR3 DNA sequence: TGTGCCAGCAACCCCGGGACAAACTCACCCCTCCACTTT. This sequence joins TRBV6-5 and TRBJ1-6; D is perhaps TRBD1 (6 bases). Trimming took off 7 bases at V and 10 bases at J, with 14 bases between the two ends. Germline V gene lookup returns CDR1 MNHEY and CDR2 SVGAGI. This CDR3 comprises 13 residues.

The chain combines TRBV6-5 with TRBJ1-5; D is possibly TRBD1 (6 bases). The CDR3 runs to 13 residues. V lost 5 bases, J lost 6 bases, and 11 bases lay in between. From germline, CDR1 is MNHEY and CDR2 SVGAGI. In DNA form, the CDR3 reads TGTGCCAGCAGTGAGGGGGGGAGTCAGCCCCAGCATTTT. It translates to CASSEGGSQPQHF.

This clone was observed once. The chain couples TRBV6-6 to TRBJ2-1, with 15 bases fitting TRBD2. Losses at the gene ends were 5 bases for V and 5 bases for J; bases not matched to a gene: 4. The CDR3 is made up of 16 amino acids. The germline V gene has CDR1 MNHNY and CDR2 SVGAGI (reference sequence). The CDR3, as DNA: TGTGCCAGCAGTCGCGGACTAGCGGGGGGGGACAATGAGCAGTTCTTC. As protein: CASSRGLAGGDNEQFF.

This chain joins TRBV18 and TRBJ2-7; tentative D call: TRBD2 (6 bases). The CDR3 is made up of 14 amino acids. V was pared by 4 bases and J by 3 bases, with 13 bases between. Germline V gene sequence: CDR1 KGHSH, CDR2 LQKENI. CDR3 residues: CASSLAGQHYEQYF. The CDR3 coding sequence is TGTGCCAGCTCACTGGCGGGGCAGCACTACGAGCAGTACTTC.

The chain carries TRBV7-2 and TRBJ2-2; 7 nucleotides line up with TRBD2. Trimming at V came to 5 bases and at J to 1 base, leaving 4 bases not matched to a gene. Germline CDR1 SGHTA, CDR2 FQGNSA. The length of the CDR3 is 15 residues. The CDR3 nucleotides read TGTGCCAGCAGCCACCGCGGGGGGAACACCGGGGAGCTGTTTTTT. Protein product: CASSHRGGNTGELFF.